This paragraph reports one T cell receptor beta chain. Its antigen remains unidentified. Base qualities are not recorded, but no much larger clone differs from it by a single base. The approximately 40 donors, aged roughly 6 to 90 years, were systemically healthy Caucasian individuals from Russia. Around 10 milliliters of peripheral blood were collected from each donor into EDTA-treated Vacutainer tubes. Ficoll-Paque density-gradient centrifugation was used to isolate PBMCs, with at least 7 million per sample. Trizol reagent was used to extract total RNA from the PBMCs, yielding at least 5 micrograms per sample. For every donor, flow cytometry on a PBMC aliquot measured the percentage of naive CD45RAhigh/CD27high T cells. The data are from a study of blood T cells in healthy people across ages (dated by TCRdb to about 2015). The study in broad terms: In model experiments, template switching captured about one uniquely barcoded TCR beta cDNA molecule for every two T cells. To avoid experimental bias, donors of different ages were distributed randomly across sequencing lanes. The donors were divided into four age groups: young (average around 15 years), middle-aged (about 39), aged (approximately 62) and long-lived (more than 75). The study measured age-related changes in TCR beta repertoire diversity using deep sequencing normalized with unique cDNA molecular identifiers. For two donors (one aged 18 to 30 and one aged 80 or older), the study analyzed two additional independent replicas of 1 million unique cDNA reads from the same blood draw.

At the junction V is shortened by 0 bases and J by 9 bases, with 12 bases in between. CDR1 and CDR2 are read off the germline V gene (reference sequence) as LNHNV and YYDKDF. The CDR3, from cysteine to phenylalanine, totals 14 residues. Here the CDR3 DNA is all that survives: 42 bases in frame from base 1. Libraries came from 5' RACE. Reads for this sample came from an Illumina HiSeq 2500. A second PCR of roughly 7 to 12 cycles was performed with a sample-barcoded 5' primer and a J-beta primer mix. A unique molecular identifier was introduced onto each TCR beta cDNA molecule by a template-switch 5' adaptor carrying 12 random nucleotides. Each sample yielded at least 3 million CDR3-containing paired-end reads. First-strand cDNA was synthesized from all RNA with the Mint cDNA synthesis kit, primed by a TRBC-specific oligonucleotide. Following uracil-DNA glycosylase treatment, all cDNA underwent a first 18-cycle PCR with the universal primers M1SS and BC2_uni_R. Per the source publication's procedure: For normalization, 1 million high-quality reads were randomly selected from each sample, with every read carrying a distinct molecular identifier. Reads with shared molecular identifiers were discarded instead of being binned into consensus sequences. MiTCR, set to a Q25 quality threshold and the strictest error-elimination algorithm, was used for CDR3 identification, clonotype clustering and error correction. A nonparametric unseen species model using Euler transformation provided a lower-bound estimate of total TCR beta diversity. The public reads were run again by TCRdb, first through fastp at Q25 and then through MiXCR, and only productive beta chains were kept. Rows are combined by CDR3 protein, so each entry shows the most common genes and DNA. It is TCRdb's table, rather than the study itself, that gives the V and J calls and clone size. Counted in this sample were some 900,000 distinct CDR3 sequences; 25% to 30% of them appeared once. The top ten clonotypes cover 15% to 20% of the sample.

Results the study describes overall, beyond this receptor: A strong correlation was found between observed TCR beta diversity and the percentage of naive T cells measured by flow cytometry. Observed TCR beta diversity per million T cells fell roughly linearly with age, and a significant reduction was already apparent by age around 40. Estimates of total diversity from one million sequenced T cells were regarded as lower bounds and underestimates. Compared with the aged group, the long-lived group had more naive CD4+ T cells, fewer expanded clones and increased TCR diversity, a pattern suggesting age selection. Since profiling was done on bulk unsorted PBMCs, naive and antigen-experienced compartments could not be conclusively compared. Donor CMV infection status was unknown, potentially confounding age-related changes in expanded clonotypes.

The V gene is TRBV15 and the J gene is TRBJ1-5; too little of a D gene remains to name it. This TCR was sampled from a woman aged 80 or over in good health. The sample was blood. The CDR3 in this case is CATSRDFQDGPQHF. The DNA reads TGTGCCACCAGCAGAGATTTTCAGGACGGGCCCCAGCATTTT.